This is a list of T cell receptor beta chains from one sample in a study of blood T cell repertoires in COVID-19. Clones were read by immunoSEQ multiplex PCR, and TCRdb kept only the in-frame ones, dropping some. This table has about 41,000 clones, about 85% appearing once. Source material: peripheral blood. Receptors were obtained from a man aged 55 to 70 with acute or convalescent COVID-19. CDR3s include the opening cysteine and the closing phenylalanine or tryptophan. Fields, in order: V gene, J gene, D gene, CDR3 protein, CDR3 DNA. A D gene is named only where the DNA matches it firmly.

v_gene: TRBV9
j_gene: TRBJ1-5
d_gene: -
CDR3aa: CASSVDPGNQPQHF
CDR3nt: TGTGCCAGCAGCGTGGACCCAGGGAATCAGCCCCAGCATTTT

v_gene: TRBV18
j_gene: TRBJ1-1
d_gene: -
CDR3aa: CASPAEGAMNTEAFF
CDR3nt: TGTGCCAGCCCCGCGGAAGGGGCAATGAACACTGAAGCTTTCTTT

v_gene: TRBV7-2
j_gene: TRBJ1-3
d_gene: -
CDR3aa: CASRLQVSYSGNTIYF
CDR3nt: TGTGCCAGCAGACTACAGGTGTCCTACTCTGGAAACACCATATATTTT

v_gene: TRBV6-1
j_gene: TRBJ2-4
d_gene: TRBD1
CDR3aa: CASSEAGQGKGIQYF
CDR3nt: TGTGCCAGCAGTGAAGCCGGACAGGGGAAAGGCATTCAGTACTTC

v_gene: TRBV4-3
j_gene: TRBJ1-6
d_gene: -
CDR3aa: CASSQDPPGGNSPLHF
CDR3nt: TGCGCCAGCAGCCAAGATCCCCCAGGAGGGAATTCACCCCTCCACTTT

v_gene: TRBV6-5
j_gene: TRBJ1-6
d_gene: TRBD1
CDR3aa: CASSQGQGLLALHF
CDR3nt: TGTGCCAGCAGCCAAGGACAGGGCTTGCTGGCCCTCCACTTT

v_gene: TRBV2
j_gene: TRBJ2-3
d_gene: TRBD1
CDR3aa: CASSGTGTGGKDTQYF
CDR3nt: TGTGCCAGCAGTGGCACCGGGACAGGGGGCAAAGATACGCAGTATTTT

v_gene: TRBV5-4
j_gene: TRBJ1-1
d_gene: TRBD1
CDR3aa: CASSFYRGQGASNTEAFF
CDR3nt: TGTGCCAGCAGCTTCTATCGAGGACAGGGGGCGTCGAACACTGAAGCTTTCTTT

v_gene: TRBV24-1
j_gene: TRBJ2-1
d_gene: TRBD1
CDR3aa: CATSEVRGLGNEQFF
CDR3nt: TGTGCCACCAGTGAAGTCAGGGGGCTAGGGAATGAGCAGTTCTTC

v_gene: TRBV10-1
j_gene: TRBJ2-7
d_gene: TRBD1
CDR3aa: CASSESLTGGEQYF
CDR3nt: TGCGCCAGCAGTGAGTCTCTGACAGGGGGCGAGCAGTACTTC

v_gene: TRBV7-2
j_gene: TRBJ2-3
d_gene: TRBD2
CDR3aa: CASSLRGGSTDTQYF
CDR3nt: TGTGCCAGCAGCTTGCGGGGGGGATCCACAGATACGCAGTATTTT

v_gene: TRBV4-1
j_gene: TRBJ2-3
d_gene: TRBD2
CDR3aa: CASSQDVAGGANTDTQYF
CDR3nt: TGCGCCAGCAGCCAAGATGTCGCCGGGGGGGCCAACACAGATACGCAGTATTTT

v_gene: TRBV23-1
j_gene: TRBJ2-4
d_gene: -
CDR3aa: CASSLNPGPKNIQYF
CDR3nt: TGCGCCAGCAGTCTGAACCCTGGGCCCAAAAACATTCAGTACTTC